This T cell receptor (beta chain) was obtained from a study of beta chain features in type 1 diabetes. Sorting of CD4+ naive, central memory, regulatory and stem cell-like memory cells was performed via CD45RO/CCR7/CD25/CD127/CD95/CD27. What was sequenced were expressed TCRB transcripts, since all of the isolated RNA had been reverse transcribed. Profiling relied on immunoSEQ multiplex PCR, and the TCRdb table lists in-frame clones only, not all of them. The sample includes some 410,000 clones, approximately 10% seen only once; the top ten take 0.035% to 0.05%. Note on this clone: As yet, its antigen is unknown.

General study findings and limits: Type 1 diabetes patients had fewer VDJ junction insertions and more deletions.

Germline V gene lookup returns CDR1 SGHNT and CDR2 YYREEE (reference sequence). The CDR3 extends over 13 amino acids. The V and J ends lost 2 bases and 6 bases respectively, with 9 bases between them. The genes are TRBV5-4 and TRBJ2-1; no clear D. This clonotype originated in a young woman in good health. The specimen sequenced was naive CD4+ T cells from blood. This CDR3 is CASSFSQFNEQFF. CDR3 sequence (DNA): TGTGCCAGCAGCTTCTCCCAGTTCAATGAGCAGTTCTTC.